Listed below are T cell receptor beta chains from one sample, sequenced in a study of T cells in Graves' hyperthyroidism and ophthalmopathy. MiXCR, applied by TCRdb to the multiplex PCR reads, yields one record per CDR3 protein. The sample holds approximately 610,000 distinct CDR3 sequences; around 15% are singletons and the top ten take roughly 4.5%. The specimen sequenced was blood. All receptors come from a woman aged 35 to 49 with Graves' ophthalmopathy. The CDR3 runs from the conserved cysteine through the conserved F or W.

j_call v_call cdr3_aa
TRBJ1-1 TRBV5-1 CASKLGNTEAFF
TRBJ2-2 TRBV11-2 CASSLLRGNTGELFF
TRBJ2-7 TRBV6-2/TRBV6-3 CASSYEGRVYEQYF
TRBJ2-7 TRBV10-3 CAIMGTARGVYEQYF
TRBJ1-1 TRBV15 CATKGGLGNTEAFF
TRBJ2-7 TRBV10-3 CATLGQTGSSYEQYF
TRBJ2-7 TRBV6-5 CASSYERTALPYEQYF
TRBJ2-7 TRBV4-1 CASSHRQSYEQYF
TRBJ2-5 TRBV12-3/TRBV12-4 CASSSHRGLGETQYF
TRBJ1-2 TRBV28 CASRTGQNYGYTF
TRBJ1-1 TRBV20-1 CSAYTDRPMNTEAFF